The following is a TCR beta chain sequence with its context. The data are from a study of T cell changes during pregnancy in multiple sclerosis. Using immunoSEQ multiplex PCR, the repertoire was profiled, and TCRdb retains in-frame clones only, with some absent. The sample lists roughly 72,000 clones; about 93% were seen once. This receptor was obtained from a female donor with multiple sclerosis, enrolled in a pregnancy study. The sample here was CD4+ T cells from peripheral blood mononuclear cells, taken after pregnancy.

Here the CDR3 reads CASRRIQGYEQFF. In DNA, the CDR3 is TGTGCCAGCAGACGTATTCAGGGGTATGAGCAGTTCTTC. V gene TRBV28 combines with J gene TRBJ2-1; possibly TRBD1 for D (6 bases). The CDR3 has 13 amino acids. V shed 6 bases and J shed 8 bases, with 14 bases lying between them. Per the germline V gene, CDR1 is MDHEN and CDR2 is SYDVKM.